A single sample is the source of the 7 T cell receptor beta chains below, sequenced in a study of cytomegalovirus exposure and HLA in healthy donors. With 60 Vbeta and 13 Jbeta primers, the PCR was carried out. TCRdb's table, derived via immunoSEQ multiplex PCR, lists solely in-frame clones and lacks some. The table lists about 94,000 clones, approximately 75% of them singletons. The sample was PBMCs. These receptor sequences come from a woman in her thirties or forties in good health and CMV-seronegative.

The chain uses TRBV6-4 and TRBJ2-1; D is perhaps TRBD1 (6 bases). Between the trimmed V and J ends, which lost 2 bases and 5 bases, there was a span of 16 bases. The germline gives CDR1 MRHNA, CDR2 SNTAGT. The CDR3 extends over 16 amino acids. This chain's CDR3 is CASSDHRDPFHNEQFF. As DNA, the CDR3 is TGTGCCAGCAGTGACCACAGGGACCCATTTCACAATGAGCAGTTCTTC.

The chain is built from TRBV28 and TRBJ2-7, with 9 bases fitting TRBD1. J lost 5 bases, V lost 7 bases, and 9 bases had no gene match. Per the germline V gene, CDR1 is MDHEN and CDR2 is SYDVKM. CDR3 length: 14 amino acids. The CDR3 DNA is TGTGCCAGCATTCCGGGACAGGGAATCCACGAGCAGTACTTC. Its protein is CASIPGQGIHEQYF.

The J gene is TRBJ1-4, the V gene TRBV7-9, with D possibly being TRBD1 (5 bases). The CDR3 sequence is 14 residues long. Trimming took off 0 bases at V and 10 bases at J, with 12 bases between the two ends. Germline V gene lookup returns CDR1 SEHNR and CDR2 FQNEAQ (reference sequence). The CDR3 region is CASSLASGTGKLFF. Written as DNA, the CDR3 is TGTGCCAGCAGCTTAGCTAGCGGGACTGGAAAACTGTTTTTT.

In this sample, this clone turned up a few times. This sequence joins TRBV27 and TRBJ1-5; D not resolved. This CDR3 has 13 amino acids. Germline assignment: CDR1 MNHEY and CDR2 SMNVEV (reference sequence). V dropped 4 bases and J dropped 7 bases, with 11 bases sitting between them. The CDR3 bases are TGTGCCAGCAGTTGGAGTTTTTCCCAGCCCCAGCATTTT. This gives the protein CASSWSFSQPQHF.

The chain carries TRBV5-6 and TRBJ2-7, with D unclear. The CDR3 has 12 amino acids. Trimming cost V 2 bases and J 5 bases, with 8 bases left between them. Per germline, CDR1 SGHDT and CDR2 YYEEEE. The CDR3 loop reads CASSFSRNEQYF. The DNA of the CDR3 is TGTGCCAGCAGCTTTTCGAGGAACGAGCAGTACTTC.

This clone was seen only once. This sequence joins TRBV7-6 and TRBJ1-1, with D tentatively TRBD1 (6 bases). The V gene lost 5 bases and the J gene lost 8 bases, with 12 bases spanning the gap. This CDR3 has 12 residues. The germline CDR1 and CDR2 sequences are SGHVS and FNYEAQ. The CDR3 reads CASSPHDREAFF. In DNA form, the CDR3 reads TGTGCCAGCAGCCCCCACGACAGGGAAGCTTTCTTT.

The rearrangement joins TRBV5-6 to TRBJ1-2; 7 bases map to TRBD1. Germline loops: CDR1 SGHDT, CDR2 YYEEEE. V trimming: 5 bases; J trimming: 10 bases; junction bases outside the gene matches: 11. The CDR3 spans 13 residues. CDR3 loop: CASSETGQDDYTF. The CDR3 DNA reads TGTGCCAGCAGTGAGACAGGGCAAGATGACTACACCTTC.